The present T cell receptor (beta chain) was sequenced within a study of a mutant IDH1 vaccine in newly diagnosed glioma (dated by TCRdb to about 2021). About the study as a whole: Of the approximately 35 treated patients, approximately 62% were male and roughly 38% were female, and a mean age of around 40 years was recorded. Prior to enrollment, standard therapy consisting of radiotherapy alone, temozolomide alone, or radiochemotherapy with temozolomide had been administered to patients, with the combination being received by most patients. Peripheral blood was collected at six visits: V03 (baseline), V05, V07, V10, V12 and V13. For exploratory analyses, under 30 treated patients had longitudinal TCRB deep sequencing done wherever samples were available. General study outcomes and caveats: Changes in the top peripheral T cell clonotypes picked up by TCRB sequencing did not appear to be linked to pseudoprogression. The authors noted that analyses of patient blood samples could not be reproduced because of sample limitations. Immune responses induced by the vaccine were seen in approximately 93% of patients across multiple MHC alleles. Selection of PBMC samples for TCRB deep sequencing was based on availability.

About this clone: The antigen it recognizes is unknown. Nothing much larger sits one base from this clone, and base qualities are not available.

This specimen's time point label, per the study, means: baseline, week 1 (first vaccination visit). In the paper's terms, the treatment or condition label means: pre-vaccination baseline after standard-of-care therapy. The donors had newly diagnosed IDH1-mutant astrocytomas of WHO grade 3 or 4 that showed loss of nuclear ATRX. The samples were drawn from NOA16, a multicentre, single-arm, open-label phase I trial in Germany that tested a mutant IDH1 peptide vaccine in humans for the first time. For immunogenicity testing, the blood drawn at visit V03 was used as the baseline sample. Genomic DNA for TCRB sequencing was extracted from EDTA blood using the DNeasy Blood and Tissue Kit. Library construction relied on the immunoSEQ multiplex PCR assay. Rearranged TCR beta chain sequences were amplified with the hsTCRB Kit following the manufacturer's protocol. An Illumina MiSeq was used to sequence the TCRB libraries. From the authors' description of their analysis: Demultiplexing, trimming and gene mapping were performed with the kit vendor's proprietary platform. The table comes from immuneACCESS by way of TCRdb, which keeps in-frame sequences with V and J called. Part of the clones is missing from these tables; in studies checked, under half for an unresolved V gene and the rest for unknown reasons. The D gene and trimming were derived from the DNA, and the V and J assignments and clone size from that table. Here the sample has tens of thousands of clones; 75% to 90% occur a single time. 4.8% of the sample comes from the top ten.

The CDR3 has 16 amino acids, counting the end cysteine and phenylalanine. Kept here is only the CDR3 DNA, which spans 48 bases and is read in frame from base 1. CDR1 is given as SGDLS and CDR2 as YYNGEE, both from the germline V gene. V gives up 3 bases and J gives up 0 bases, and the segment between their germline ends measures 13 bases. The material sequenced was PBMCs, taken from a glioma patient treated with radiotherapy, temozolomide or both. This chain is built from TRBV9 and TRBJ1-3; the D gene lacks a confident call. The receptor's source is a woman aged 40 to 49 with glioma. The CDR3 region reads CASSAPPRNSGNTIYF. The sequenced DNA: TGTGCCAGCAGCGCCCCGCCACGAAACTCTGGAAACACCATATATTTT.